This T cell receptor beta chain was captured by sequencing in a study of blood T cell repertoires in COVID-19. Study details: COVID-19 samples, acute and convalescent, were from the United States, Italy and Spain. Sample material is recorded as cDNA or gDNA derived from T cells, B-cell-depleted T cells, or PBMCs.

In the source study's methods: How many nucleated cells were present was estimated from reference gene primer amplification. The table came from immunoSEQ multiplex PCR; TCRdb's copy has only in-frame clones and leaves some out. D and trimming were read from the DNA, whereas the V and J calls and clone size are those reported in that table. Here the sample spans approximately 360,000 clones, roughly 90% being singletons. Trimming shortened V by 5 bases and J by 4 bases, and 14 bases separated the two germline ends. In germline, CDR1 is MNHEY, CDR2 SVGAGI. The CDR3 runs 14 residues. Sequenced material: peripheral blood. The source is a man between 40 and 49 years old with acute or convalescent COVID-19. The gene calls are TRBV6-5 and TRBJ1-1, with a tentative D call TRBD1 (6 bases). The CDR3, as DNA: TGTGCCAGCAGTAACCAGGGGCCGGGCACTGAAGCTTTCTTT. Its translation: CASSNQGPGTEAFF.